These T cell receptor beta chains were read from a single sample in a study of CD8 T cells in ankylosing spondylitis. TCRdb recomputed calls from the 5' RACE reads with MiXCR, one row per CDR3 protein. This table holds roughly 700,000 distinct CDR3 sequences, under 20% found once. The source material was blood, either unsorted or a sorted T cell fraction (not recorded which). The receptors shown here come from a male donor with ankylosing spondylitis. Both conserved end residues are trimmed from each CDR3. Fields, in order: clone size, J gene, V gene, CDR3 protein. Rows give clone size only sometimes, using once, few, many, or a class for an expanded clone.

few TRBJ2-3 TRBV12-3/TRBV12-4 ASSSPPLGTDTQY
few TRBJ2-7 TRBV4-2 ASSQELLSSYEQY
NA TRBJ2-7 TRBV12-3/TRBV12-4 ASSWTGYYEQY
few TRBJ1-1 TRBV20-1 SALQGLGAF
NA TRBJ1-1 TRBV12-3/TRBV12-4 ASRYRGGTEAF
NA TRBJ1-2 TRBV7-9 ASSPRVGHHYGYT
NA TRBJ1-3 TRBV7-9 ASSQGGTTGNTIY
few TRBJ1-1 TRBV4-1 ASSQVKEMNTEAF
NA TRBJ1-1 TRBV7-9 ASSSGLQAAF
many TRBJ1-2 TRBV29-1 SGATGYYGYT
NA TRBJ2-2 TRBV7-3 ASSFLRTRDTGELF
NA TRBJ1-4 TRBV2 ASIRSDRVRIEKLF
few TRBJ2-2 TRBV4-2 ASSQVEAPNTGELF
NA TRBJ2-3 TRBV7-2 ASSTRGGGGTDTQY
NA TRBJ1-5 TRBV30 AWSPMVDQPQH
few TRBJ1-1 TRBV19 ASWTGYGNTEAF
NA TRBJ1-5 TRBV12-3/TRBV12-4 ASHPRGRVNQPQH